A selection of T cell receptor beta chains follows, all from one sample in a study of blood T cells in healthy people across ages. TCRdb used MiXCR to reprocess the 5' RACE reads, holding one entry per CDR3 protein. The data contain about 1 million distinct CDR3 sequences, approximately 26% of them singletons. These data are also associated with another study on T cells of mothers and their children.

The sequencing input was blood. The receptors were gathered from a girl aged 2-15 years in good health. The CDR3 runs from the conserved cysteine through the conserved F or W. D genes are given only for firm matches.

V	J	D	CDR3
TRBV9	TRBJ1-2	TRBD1	CASSSMRGQGPYGYTF
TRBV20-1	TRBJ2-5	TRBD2	CSARAGVETQYF
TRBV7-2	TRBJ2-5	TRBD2	CASSPLAGGRETQYF
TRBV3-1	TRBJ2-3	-	CASSQEPRASTDTQYF
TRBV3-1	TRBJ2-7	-	CASSHTGLSPYEQYF
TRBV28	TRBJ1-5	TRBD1	CASSLDRGLSNQPQHF
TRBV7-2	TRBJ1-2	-	CASSLKGYYGYTF
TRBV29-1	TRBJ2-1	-	CSVRVVDRNEQFF
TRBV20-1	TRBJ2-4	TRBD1	CSAGRRTGSFLEAKNIQYF
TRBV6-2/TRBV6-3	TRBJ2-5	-	CASIGWEETQYF
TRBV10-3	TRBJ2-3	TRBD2	CAIGKVSGGATDTQYF
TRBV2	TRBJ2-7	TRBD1	CASSDSDRVSYEQYF
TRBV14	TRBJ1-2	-	CASSQVGEDYGYTF
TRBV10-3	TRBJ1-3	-	CAISTGVNSGNTIYF
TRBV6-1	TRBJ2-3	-	CASSRQTEDRSDTQYF
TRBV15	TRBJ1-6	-	CATSIGPNSPLHF
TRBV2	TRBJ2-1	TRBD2	CASRAFGGAENEQFF
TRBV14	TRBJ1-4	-	CASSPPKGRGTNEKLFF
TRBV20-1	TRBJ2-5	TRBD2	CSARGTSGKETQYF
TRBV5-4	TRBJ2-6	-	CASSFSPFSGANVLTF